These 28 T cell receptor beta chains were sequenced from one sample in a study of cytomegalovirus exposure and HLA in healthy donors. PCR employed 60 Vbeta and 13 Jbeta primers. Data came from immunoSEQ multiplex PCR; TCRdb stores just in-frame clones and leaves some out. This sample has tens of thousands of clones, with almost 85% found just once. Sequenced input: PBMCs. These receptors all stem from a man aged 18 to 29 in good health and CMV-seronegative.

The CDR3 spells CASSIRTGLNTGELFF. As DNA, the CDR3 is TGTGCCAGTAGTATCCGGACAGGGTTGAACACCGGGGAGCTGTTTTTT. The rearrangement joins TRBV19 to TRBJ2-2, with TRBD1 identical over 8 bases. The CDR3 spans 16 residues. V lost 3 bases, J lost 1 base, and 4 bases stayed unmatched. Germline V gene data show CDR1 as LNHDA and CDR2 as SQIVND (reference sequence). The full variable domain, completed using reference TRBV19 and TRBJ2-2, is DGGITQSPKYLFRKEGQNVTLSCEQNLNHDAMYWYRQDPGQGLRLIYYSQIVNDFQKGDIAEGYSVSREKKESFPLTVTSAQKNPTAFYLCASSIRTGLNTGELFFGEGSRLTVL.

The rearrangement uses TRBV7-6 and TRBJ1-1; TRBD1 matches 11 bases. V dropped 5 bases and J dropped 6; count of bases not matched to a gene: 14. The CDR3 length is 17 residues. The germline CDR1 and CDR2 sequences are SGHVS and FNYEAQ. As DNA, the CDR3 is TGTGCCAGCAGCCGGACAGGGGGCTGGTTCGGCCTAGCTGAAGCTTTCTTT. Its translation is CASSRTGGWFGLAEAFF.

The CDR3 loop reads CASGPFPTDTQYF. In nucleotides, the CDR3 is TGTGCCAGCGGCCCCTTTCCCACAGATACGCAGTATTTT. This chain joins TRBV13 and TRBJ2-3; no clear D gene. With 8 bases removed from V and 2 bases from J, the gap between germline ends came to 11 bases. From germline, CDR1 is PRHDT and CDR2 FYEKMQ (reference sequence). This CDR3 has 13 amino acids.

The chain couples TRBV2 to TRBJ1-4; 10 positions agree with TRBD1. Germline CDR1 reads SNHLY; CDR2 reads FYNNEI. V trimming: 4 bases; J trimming: 7 bases; junction bases outside the gene matches: 6. The CDR3 covers 15 residues. CDR3 DNA sequence: TGTGCCAGCAGTGTCGACGACAGGGGGCTTGAAAAACTGTTTTTT. Protein sequence: CASSVDDRGLEKLFF.

The CDR3 sequence: CASSISLLNEQFF. The CDR3 nucleotides are TGTGCCAGTAGTATATCCCTACTCAATGAGCAGTTCTTC. V and J are TRBV19 and TRBJ2-1; unclear D gene. The CDR3 loop spans 13 amino acids. The germline V gene encodes CDR1 LNHDA and CDR2 SQIVND (reference sequence). Between the trimmed V and J ends, which lost 2 bases and 6 bases, there was a span of 8 bases.

The CDR3, as DNA: TGTGCCAGCAGGTCCGACTCGATAGCGGGGGGCCAAGAGACCCAGTACTTC. Amino acids: CASRSDSIAGGQETQYF. The rearrangement links TRBV11-2 to TRBJ2-5; 10 bases are a match to TRBD2. CDR3 length: 17 amino acids. The trim removed 6 bases at V and 1 base at J, leaving 11 bases unmatched. From germline, CDR1 is SGHAT and CDR2 FQNNGV.

V is TRBV9 and J is TRBJ2-7, with TRBD2 identical over 9 bases. The germline V gene encodes CDR1 SGDLS and CDR2 YYNGEE. The CDR3 totals 14 residues. Trimming removed 7 bases from V and 3 bases from J; junction bases left unmatched: 8. This CDR3 is CASGSGTSFYEQYF. CDR3 DNA sequence: TGTGCCAGCGGGTCCGGGACTAGCTTCTACGAGCAGTACTTC.

This chain uses TRBV4-1 with TRBJ1-5; no firm D call. This CDR3 has 17 residues. Looked up from germline, CDR1 is MGHRA and CDR2 is YSYEKL. Trimming left V 0 bases short and J 0 bases short, with 12 bases between. The CDR3 protein is CASSQDVPAVSNQPQHF. The CDR3 DNA is TGCGCCAGCAGCCAAGATGTTCCGGCGGTTAGCAATCAGCCCCAGCATTTT.

V and J are TRBV5-1 and TRBJ2-5; the D gene is possibly TRBD1 (6 bases). Germline values: CDR1 SGHRS, CDR2 YFSETQ. The V end was cut by 4 bases, the J end by 3 bases, with 10 bases between. There are 13 residues in the CDR3. The CDR3 loop reads CASSVGQKETQYF. The CDR3 coding sequence is TGCGCCAGCAGCGTAGGACAGAAAGAGACCCAGTACTTC. Looking up the rest from reference TRBV5-1 and TRBJ2-5 gives the full variable domain: KAGVTQTPRYLIKTRGQQVTLSCSPISGHRSVSWYQQTPGQGLQFLFEYFSETQRNKGNFPGRFSGRQFSNSRSEMNVSTLELGDSALYLCASSVGQKETQYFGPGTRLLVL.

The chain couples TRBV28 to TRBJ1-2, with 8 positions matching TRBD1. The CDR3 length is 15 residues. V dropped 6 bases and J dropped 5; count of bases not matched to a gene: 11. CDR1 MDHEN and CDR2 SYDVKM come from the germline V gene. CDR3 DNA sequence: TGTGCCAGCAGCCTGACAGGGGCTGTTCCTTATGGCTACACCTTC. It yields the protein CASSLTGAVPYGYTF.

The sample holds one count of this clone. The rearrangement links TRBV19 to TRBJ1-2, with a possible D match to TRBD1 (6 bases). CDR1 LNHDA and CDR2 SQIVND come from the germline V gene (reference sequence). The CDR3 runs 13 residues. V was pared by 5 bases and J by 2 bases, with 9 bases between. The CDR3 reads CASSFRGNYGYTF. The DNA of the CDR3 is TGTGCCAGTAGTTTCAGGGGAAACTATGGCTACACCTTC.

The J gene is TRBJ1-2, the V gene TRBV28, with no clear D. Germline-derived CDR1 and CDR2 are MDHEN and SYDVKM. The CDR3 extends over 13 amino acids. The V end lost 4 bases, the J end lost 1 base, and 7 bases lay between the germline ends. DNA for the CDR3: TGTGCCAGCAGTTCAGCGGATAACTATGGCTACACCTTC. This gives the protein CASSSADNYGYTF.

This rearrangement joins TRBV11-3 to TRBJ2-5; 9 bases fit TRBD1. Germline-derived CDR1 and CDR2 are SGHNT and YENEEA. J was trimmed by 3 bases and V by 2 bases; bases with no gene match: 1. This CDR3 region has 14 residues. CDR3 nucleotide sequence: TGTGCCAGCAGCTTACGGACAGGGGAAGAGACCCAGTACTTC. Its translation: CASSLRTGEETQYF.

This rearrangement joins TRBV4-2 to TRBJ2-1; 8 bases are a match to TRBD1. With 0 bases clipped from V and 7 bases from J, the junction kept 11 bases outside the gene matches. The germline V gene has CDR1 LGHNA and CDR2 YNFKEQ. This CDR3 is 17 amino acids long. This chain's CDR3 is CASSQDSRTGTDNEQFF. CDR3 DNA: TGTGCCAGCAGCCAAGATTCTCGGACAGGGACCGATAATGAGCAGTTCTTC.

The V gene is TRBV30, the J gene TRBJ1-6, with D perhaps matching TRBD1 (5 bases). Germline assignment: CDR1 GTSNPN and CDR2 SVGIG (reference sequence). The CDR3 contains 16 residues. V was shortened by 3 bases and J by 1 base, with 13 bases between the two germline ends. The DNA for the CDR3 is TGTGCCTGGAGCAGACTGAAGGGGTCCTATAATTCACCCCTCCACTTT. Translated, it gives CAWSRLKGSYNSPLHF.

This chain links TRBV15 with TRBJ2-3, with D maybe TRBD1 (5 bases). The CDR3 contains 16 residues. Germline CDR1 LNHNV, CDR2 YYDKDF (reference sequence). The V gene lost 4 bases and the J gene lost 1 base, with 15 bases spanning the gap. The CDR3 DNA is TGTGCCACCAGCAAAACTGGGGCCGCACGCACAGATACGCAGTATTTT. Translation: CATSKTGAARTDTQYF.

The chain carries TRBV28 and TRBJ1-1; 8 nucleotides align to TRBD1. The CDR3 runs to 16 residues. Germline CDR1 reads MDHEN; CDR2 reads SYDVKM. V dropped 6 bases and J dropped 1; count of bases not matched to a gene: 10. The CDR3 loop reads CASSSYRTGPNTEAFF. The CDR3 region has the DNA TGTGCCAGCAGCTCCTATCGGACAGGGCCGAACACTGAAGCTTTCTTT.

In its sample, this clone was seen once. The genes are TRBV27 and TRBJ2-7; 8 nucleotides agree with TRBD1. V lost 6 bases, J lost 3 bases, and 13 bases stayed unmatched. Germline CDR1 MNHEY, CDR2 SMNVEV (reference sequence). This CDR3 has 16 residues. The CDR3 spells CASRQPDRVYVYEQYF. The CDR3 bases are TGTGCCAGCAGACAGCCGGACAGGGTCTACGTCTACGAGCAGTACTTC.

In this sample, this clone turned up once. The V call is TRBV25-1, the J call TRBJ2-5; 9 bases map to TRBD2. The trim removed 7 bases at V and 7 bases at J, leaving 10 bases unmatched. This CDR3 is 14 amino acids long. Germline V lookup: CDR1 MGHDK, CDR2 SYGVNS. The CDR3 DNA is TGTGCCAGCACCGGGCGACTAGCGGAATCGACCCAGTACTTC. Translation gives CASTGRLAESTQYF.

This chain connects TRBV7-3 to TRBJ2-6; maybe TRBD1 (5 bases). This CDR3 is built from 16 residues. Per the germline V gene, CDR1 is SGHTA and CDR2 is FQGTGA. V lost 5 bases and J lost 2, with 13 bases in between. DNA of the CDR3: TGTGCCAGCAGCCAGACAGCAGATCCTGGGGCCAACGTCCTGACTTTC. Its protein product is CASSQTADPGANVLTF.

This chain joins TRBV29-1 and TRBJ2-5, with 10 bases identical to TRBD2. CDR1 and CDR2 (germline): SQVTM, ANQGSEA. The CDR3 consists of 14 residues. Trimming cost V 4 bases and J 5 bases; bases outside gene matches: 7. The CDR3 coding sequence is TGCAGCGTTGTGGAGCGGGGGGGCGGGGAGACCCAGTACTTC. Its translation: CSVVERGGGETQYF.

V gene TRBV4-3 combines with J gene TRBJ2-3; possibly TRBD2 for D (5 bases). Germline-derived CDR1 and CDR2 are LGHNA and YSLEER. The CDR3 totals 15 residues. Trimming pared 0 bases from V and 4 bases from J, leaving 11 bases between. This chain's CDR3 is CASSQEGGLADTQYF. DNA of the CDR3: TGCGCCAGCAGCCAAGAAGGCGGGTTGGCAGATACGCAGTATTTT.

CDR3 sequence: CASSDRGGNTQYF. The DNA of the CDR3 is TGTGCCAGCAGTGATCGGGGGGGGAATACGCAGTATTTT. The chain employs TRBV2 and TRBJ2-3; 8 bases match TRBD2. Germline V gene lookup returns CDR1 SNHLY and CDR2 FYNNEI. V lost 3 bases to trimming and J lost 7 bases; unmatched junction nucleotides: 3. The CDR3 has 13 amino acids.

About this clone: At the DNA level, this CDR3 is encoded by other sequences in the same sample as well. The chain has TRBV19 and TRBJ1-2; D gene uncertain. Trimming removed 4 bases at V and 1 base at J, with 16 bases between. Germline V gives CDR1 LNHDA, CDR2 SQIVND (reference sequence). CDR3 length equals 16 residues. The CDR3 bases are TGTGCCAGTAGTAACCGGCAGGTTCGGCATAACTATGGCTACACCTTC. This translates into CASSNRQVRHNYGYTF.

The rearrangement links TRBV5-5 to TRBJ2-3; 14 positions match TRBD2. The germline V gene encodes CDR1 SGHKS and CDR2 YYEKEE (reference sequence). The CDR3 is 17 residues long. V trimming: 4 bases; J trimming: 2 bases; junction bases outside the gene matches: 6. CDR3 in amino acids: CASSPRTSGGPTDTQYF. The CDR3 DNA is TGTGCCAGCAGCCCACGGACTAGCGGGGGGCCCACAGATACGCAGTATTTT.

The chain joins TRBV13 to TRBJ2-5; D call uncertain. The DNA end lines up better with TRBJ2-7; the J call may be wrong. The CDR3 is made up of 12 amino acids. CDR1 and CDR2 from the germline V gene are PRHDT and FYEKMQ (reference sequence). Here the CDR3 reads CASSLAPYEQYF. In DNA, the CDR3 is TGTGCCAGCAGCTTAGCGCCCTACGAGCAGTACTTC.

This clone is a singleton in its sample. The chain links TRBV7-3 to TRBJ2-6, with a tentative D call TRBD1 (5 bases). Germline V gene data show CDR1 as SGHTA and CDR2 as FQGTGA. The ends were cut back, 4 bases at V and 0 bases at J, with 7 bases in the middle. The CDR3 sequence is 15 residues long. CDR3 sequence reads: CASSSRDSGANVLTF. DNA for the CDR3: TGTGCCAGCAGCTCCAGGGACTCTGGGGCCAACGTCCTGACTTTC.

The table lists this clone with a count of one. The CDR3 region has the DNA TGCGCCAGCAGCCAAGATTTCCTAGCAAGAAGCACAGATACGCAGTATTTT. It encodes CASSQDFLARSTDTQYF. The chain couples TRBV4-3 to TRBJ2-3; a possible D gene is TRBD2 (5 bases). Looked up from germline, CDR1 is LGHNA and CDR2 is YSLEER. V was pared by 0 bases and J by 0 bases, with 13 bases between. The CDR3 loop spans 17 amino acids.